This TCR beta chain derives from a study of T cell responses to AZD1222 COVID-19 vaccine. General observations from the study: It should be noted that donors were predominantly white British and more often female, and clonal diversity was possibly underestimated. There were vaccine-associated CD4 TCRs across spike, dominant at 160-218 and 743-854. No repertoire was sampled before or during the peak T cell response, only after it.

The CDR3 runs 12 residues. Trimming shortened V by 5 bases and J by 2 bases, and 6 bases separated the two germline ends. CDR1 is MDHEN, CDR2 SYDVKM, per germline. A note on this clone: The antigen remains unidentified.

Profiled with immunoSEQ multiplex PCR; TCRdb holds only in-frame clones, not every one. The sample lists approximately 88,000 clones, under 95% occurring once. The gene calls are TRBV28 and TRBJ1-2, with D possibly matching TRBD1 (5 bases). The material was peripheral blood, obtained on day 0 of AZD1222 vaccination. The receptor was derived from an adult in good health. CDR3 in amino acids: CASSTGNYGYTF. The CDR3 region has the DNA TGTGCCAGCAGTACAGGAAACTATGGCTACACCTTC.